The 17 T cell receptor beta chains listed next were all sequenced from one sample in a study of blood T cell repertoires in COVID-19 (dated by TCRdb to the early 2020s). To prepare the library, the immunoSEQ multiplex PCR assay was applied. Entries here come from immuneACCESS through TCRdb and include only in-frame sequences with V and J called. Some clones fail to appear in such tables; in the studies checked, an unresolved V gene covers under half of the shortfall, and the cause of the remainder is unknown. This sample is represented by 110,000 to 150,000 clones; approximately 78% of them were singletons. The top ten hold less than 7.5% of the sample. The specimen sequenced was PBMCs or T cells enriched from blood (not recorded which). The receptors shown here come from a woman aged 50 to 60 who had recovered from COVID-19.

The chain employs TRBV5-4 and TRBJ1-6; D possibly corresponds to TRBD1 (5 bases). This CDR3 contains 15 residues. Germline CDR1 and CDR2: SGHNT and YYREEE (reference sequence). V was pared by 5 bases and J by 3 bases, with 12 bases between. CDR3 sequence reads: CASSPHQGYNSPLHF. CDR3 DNA: TGTGCCAGCAGTCCCCATCAGGGCTATAATTCACCCCTCCACTTT.

The chain couples TRBV11-1 to TRBJ1-5, with no clear D. There are 13 residues in the CDR3. V was cut by 4 bases and J by 7 bases, with 11 bases left in between. CDR1 and CDR2 (germline): SGHAT, FQDESV (reference sequence). The CDR3 sequence is CASSSTTGQPQHF. CDR3 in DNA: TGTGCCAGCAGCTCGACGACGGGGCAGCCCCAGCATTTT. The variable domain in full, completed from reference TRBV11-1 and TRBJ1-5, reads EAEVAQSPRYKITEKSQAVAFWCDPISGHATLYWYRQILGQGPELLVQFQDESVVDDSQLPKDRFSAERLKGVDSTLKIQPAELGDSAMYLCASSSTTGQPQHFGDGTRLSIL.

The chain recombines TRBV19 with TRBJ2-1; no firm D call. Germline lookup yields CDR1 LNHDA and CDR2 SQIVND (reference sequence). This CDR3 spans 14 amino acids. V was shortened by 7 bases and J by 5 bases, with 15 bases between the two germline ends. The CDR3 DNA reads as TGTGCCAGTATGGAGCTACGAGGCCACAATGAGCAGTTCTTC. Encoded protein: CASMELRGHNEQFF.

This sequence joins TRBV5-1 and TRBJ1-2; TRBD1 might be the D (5 bases). Trimming pared 1 base from V and 0 bases from J, leaving 13 bases between. The CDR3 has 16 residues. In germline, CDR1 is SGHRS, CDR2 YFSETQ. The CDR3 sequence: CASSLLGAVSNYGYTF. In nucleotides, the CDR3 is TGCGCCAGCAGCTTGCTAGGGGCGGTGTCTAACTATGGCTACACCTTC. The full variable domain, with the rest looked up from reference TRBV5-1 and TRBJ1-2, is KAGVTQTPRYLIKTRGQQVTLSCSPISGHRSVSWYQQTPGQGLQFLFEYFSETQRNKGNFPGRFSGRQFSNSRSEMNVSTLELGDSALYLCASSLLGAVSNYGYTFGSGTRLTVV.

The chain uses TRBV5-4 and TRBJ1-1, with TRBD1 identical over 11 bases. The ends lost 5 bases at V and 3 bases at J; junction bases unmatched: 12. This CDR3 contains 17 residues. CDR1 is SGHNT and CDR2 is YYREEE in the germline V gene (reference sequence). The CDR3 loop is CASRPSRDRGLYTEAFF. The DNA for the CDR3 is TGTGCCAGCAGACCAAGTAGGGACAGGGGGTTGTACACTGAAGCTTTCTTT.

The chain employs TRBV7-9 and TRBJ1-5; D is perhaps TRBD1 (6 bases). Between the trimmed V and J ends, which lost 5 bases and 6 bases, there was a span of 17 bases. The germline CDR1 and CDR2 sequences are SEHNR and FQNEAQ (reference sequence). The length of the CDR3 is 15 residues. CDR3 DNA sequence: TGTGCCAGCAGCCAGACCTCGGGGGGCGGTCAGCCCCAGCATTTT. Translating it yields CASSQTSGGGQPQHF.

J is TRBJ2-2 and V is TRBV5-4; D might be TRBD2 (5 bases). The germline V gene encodes CDR1 SGHNT and CDR2 YYREEE (reference sequence). V lost 4 bases and J lost 0, with 7 bases in between. The CDR3 consists of 14 residues. The CDR3 DNA reads TGTGCCAGCAGCCTCGGGGCGAACACCGGGGAGCTGTTTTTT. Encoded protein: CASSLGANTGELFF.

This clone was counted a few times. CDR3 amino acids: CASSPGQANYGYTF. CDR3 coding DNA: TGTGCCAGCTCACCAGGACAGGCCAACTATGGCTACACCTTC. J is TRBJ1-2 and V is TRBV18, with 7 bases matching TRBD1. The length of the CDR3 is 14 residues. Germline CDR1 and CDR2: KGHSH and LQKENI. Unmatched junction bases numbered 2, after V lost 2 bases and J lost 2 bases.

This clone came up once. The same CDR3 is also encoded by other DNA sequences in this sample. This chain joins TRBV2 and TRBJ1-1; tentatively, D is TRBD1 (6 bases). The V gene's germline CDR1 is SNHLY and CDR2 FYNNEI. The CDR3 has 13 amino acids. Trimming removed 6 bases at V and 1 base at J, with 9 bases between. CDR3 sequence: CASRRTENTEAFF. The DNA for the CDR3 is TGTGCCAGCAGAAGGACAGAGAACACTGAAGCTTTCTTT.

The chain couples TRBV7-2 to TRBJ1-2, with TRBD1 as a possible D gene (5 bases). CDR3 length: 14 amino acids. The ends were cut back, 5 bases at V and 6 bases at J, with 16 bases in the middle. CDR1 SGHTA and CDR2 FQGNSA come from the germline V gene. The CDR3: CASSGAVSFDGYTF. The CDR3 bases are TGTGCCAGCAGCGGGGCCGTCTCCTTCGATGGCTACACCTTC.

This clone was picked up a small number of times. The chain combines TRBV9 with TRBJ1-2; perhaps TRBD1 as D (6 bases). Trimming removed 4 bases at V and 6 bases at J, with 22 bases between. Germline V CDR1 and CDR2: SGDLS, YYNGEE. The CDR3 is 16 residues long. In nucleotides, the CDR3 is TGTGCCAGCAGCCCATCCCCCCTCCCAGGGGCGGATGGCTACACCTTC. The encoded protein is CASSPSPLPGADGYTF.

This rearrangement joins TRBV5-8 to TRBJ1-2; no reliable D call. This CDR3 has 17 residues. Trimming left V 2 bases short and J 4 bases short, with 21 bases between. The germline gives CDR1 SGHTS, CDR2 YDEGEE. The CDR3 sequence: CASSLKIAQGYSYGYTF. DNA for the CDR3: TGTGCCAGCAGCTTAAAGATAGCCCAAGGATACTCCTATGGCTACACCTTC.

The chain is built from TRBV10-3 and TRBJ2-7; 15 bases fit TRBD2. CDR3 length equals 14 residues. With 6 bases clipped from V and 6 bases from J, the junction kept 3 bases outside the gene matches. The germline gives CDR1 ENHRY, CDR2 SYGVKD. This CDR3 is CAISSGLAGGEQYV. The CDR3 DNA reads as TGTGCCATCAGCTCGGGACTAGCGGGGGGCGAGCAGTACGTC.

The chain uses TRBV30 and TRBJ1-2, with D unclear. Trimming took off 5 bases at V and 7 bases at J, with 17 bases between the two ends. Germline V gives CDR1 GTSNPN, CDR2 SVGIG (reference sequence). The CDR3 is made up of 13 amino acids. CDR3 sequence: CAWARRAEGGYTF. The CDR3, as DNA: TGTGCCTGGGCGAGGCGGGCGGAGGGTGGCTACACCTTC.

The sample holds a few counts of this clone. The chain carries TRBV4-1 and TRBJ1-2, with D perhaps matching TRBD1 (6 bases). The CDR3 totals 14 residues. Trimming removed 4 bases from V and 2 bases from J, with 11 bases in between. Germline V lookup: CDR1 MGHRA, CDR2 YSYEKL. CDR3 coding DNA: TGCGCCAGCAGCCGGCAAGGGACAAACTATGGCTACACCTTC. Translated: CASSRQGTNYGYTF.

The rearrangement joins TRBV4-1 to TRBJ1-6; TRBD1 aligns across 7 bases. Trimming at V came to 3 bases and at J to 5 bases, leaving 10 bases not matched to a gene. The CDR3 is made up of 17 amino acids. In germline, CDR1 is MGHRA, CDR2 YSYEKL. This CDR3 is CASSHYQGQLNNSPLHF. In DNA form, the CDR3 reads TGCGCCAGCAGCCATTACCAGGGACAGCTCAATAATTCACCCCTCCACTTT.

The chain employs TRBV28 and TRBJ1-4; 7 nucleotides match TRBD1. CDR3 length equals 15 residues. The V gene end was trimmed by 5 bases and the J gene end by 4 bases; junction bases not matched to a gene: 7. Germline V gives CDR1 MDHEN, CDR2 SYDVKM. The CDR3 region is CASSELRDSNEKLFF. Written as DNA, the CDR3 is TGTGCCAGCAGTGAACTCCGGGACAGTAATGAAAAACTGTTTTTT. Filled out from reference TRBV28 and TRBJ1-4, the complete variable domain reads DVKVTQSSRYLVKRTGEKVFLECVQDMDHENMFWYRQDPGLGLRLIYFSYDVKMKEKGDIPEGYSVSREKKERFSLILESASTNQTSMYLCASSELRDSNEKLFFGSGTQLSVL.